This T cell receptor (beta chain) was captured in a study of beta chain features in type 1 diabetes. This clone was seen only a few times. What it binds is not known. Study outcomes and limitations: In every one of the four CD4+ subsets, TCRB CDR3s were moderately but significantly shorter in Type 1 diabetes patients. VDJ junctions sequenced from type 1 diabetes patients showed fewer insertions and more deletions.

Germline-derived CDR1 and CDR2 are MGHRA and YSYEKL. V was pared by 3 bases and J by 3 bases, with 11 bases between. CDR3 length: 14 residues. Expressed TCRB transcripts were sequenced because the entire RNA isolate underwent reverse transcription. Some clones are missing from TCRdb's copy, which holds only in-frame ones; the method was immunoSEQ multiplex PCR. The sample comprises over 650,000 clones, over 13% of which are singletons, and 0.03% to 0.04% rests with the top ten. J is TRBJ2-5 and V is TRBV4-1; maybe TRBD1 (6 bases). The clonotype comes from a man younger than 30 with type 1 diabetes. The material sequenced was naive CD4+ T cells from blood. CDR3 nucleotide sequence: TGCGCCAGCAGCCAGGGGGCAGGAGAAGAGACCCAGTACTTC. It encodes CASSQGAGEETQYF.